This T cell receptor beta chain was profiled in a study of CD8 T cells in Susac syndrome. This CDR3 spans 13 amino acids. V lost 3 bases, J lost 4 bases, and 9 bases lay in between. The germline gives CDR1 ENHRY, CDR2 SYGVKD. RNA was extracted with the RNeasy kit, and a quantity of about 0.45 to 1 ug was reverse transcribed using random hexamers. TCRdb fed the immunoSEQ multiplex PCR reads into MiXCR, producing one record per CDR3 protein. This table holds about 400,000 distinct CDR3 sequences, around 85% found once. This chain links TRBV10-3 with TRBJ1-1; D unresolved. The sequence was collected from a human donor with multiple sclerosis. Source material: CD8+ T cells from PBMCs. Here the CDR3 reads CAISDPGSTEAFF. Here the CDR3 DNA reads TGTGCCATCAGTGATCCTGGGAGCACTGAAGCTTTCTTT.